This TCR beta chain was documented in a study of blood T cell repertoires in COVID-19 (dated by TCRdb to 2018 to 2020). With respect to the entire study: Collaborator samples came from the United States, Italy and Spain and covered acute and convalescent phases of COVID-19. The prospective study material was composed of cDNA or gDNA derived from T cells, B-cell-depleted T cells, or PBMCs. Deeply sampled blood TCRbeta repertoires from subjects exposed to, actively infected with, or recovered from COVID-19 were included in the dataset. The repertoires were released in a freely available public database intended as a resource for research on the immune response to SARS-CoV-2. The samples were drawn from the first 160 participants of the ongoing ImmuneRACE study and from 1,254 subjects provided by 6 global collaborators. Nearly every sample came with metadata listing a de-identified subject ID, COVID-19 status, age in years and sex. Where available, HLA class I and class II types were obtained from metadata supplied by the sample provider rather than from assay-based typing. Study-level results and caveats: Clinical and demographic metadata were provided uncurated, with the amount varying by source and participant.

The CDR3 runs 13 residues from the cysteine to the phenylalanine. Left in the record is the CDR3 DNA by itself, 39 bases read in frame from the first base. As encoded in the germline V gene, CDR1 is SGHTA while CDR2 is FQGNSA. The V end loses 8 bases and the J end loses 5 bases, and a stretch of 15 bases separates them. A remark on this clone: No cognate antigen has been identified for it. No base quality information exists; no much larger clone differs at one position.

Whole blood was collected in K2EDTA tubes by collaborating institutions according to the institutions' own protocols. For TCRbeta analysis, collaborator samples were shipped as frozen whole blood, as isolated PBMCs, or as DNA extracted from either sample type. TCRbeta CDR3 regions were amplified from genomic DNA using the immunoSEQ Assay, a bias-controlled multiplex PCR. The study's own analysis went as follows. Nucleated cell counts per sample were estimated from amplification of reference gene primers within the assay. To quantify the absolute abundance of each unique TCRbeta CDR3 rearrangement, sequence reads were collapsed and filtered. Productive Simpson clonality was computed per sample as the square root of Simpson's diversity index over productive rearrangements. TCRdb limited this immuneACCESS table to in-frame rearrangements with V and J called. A share of clones is missing; checked studies link under half to unresolved V genes, and the rest is unexplained. Clone size and V and J calls were adopted from that table, with D and trimming inferred from the DNA. This sample has about 220,000 clones in its table, and more than 65% of those were observed once. The top ten clonotypes cover around 9.5% of the sample.

In this chain, TRBV7-2 is recombined with TRBJ1-2, with an unclear D gene assignment. The sample comprised peripheral blood. The origin of this receptor is a man aged 50 to 59 with active or convalescent COVID-19. The base sequence is TGTGCCAGCCGCCTCGGGGTTGGTTATGGCTACACCTTC. The resulting protein is CASRLGVGYGYTF.